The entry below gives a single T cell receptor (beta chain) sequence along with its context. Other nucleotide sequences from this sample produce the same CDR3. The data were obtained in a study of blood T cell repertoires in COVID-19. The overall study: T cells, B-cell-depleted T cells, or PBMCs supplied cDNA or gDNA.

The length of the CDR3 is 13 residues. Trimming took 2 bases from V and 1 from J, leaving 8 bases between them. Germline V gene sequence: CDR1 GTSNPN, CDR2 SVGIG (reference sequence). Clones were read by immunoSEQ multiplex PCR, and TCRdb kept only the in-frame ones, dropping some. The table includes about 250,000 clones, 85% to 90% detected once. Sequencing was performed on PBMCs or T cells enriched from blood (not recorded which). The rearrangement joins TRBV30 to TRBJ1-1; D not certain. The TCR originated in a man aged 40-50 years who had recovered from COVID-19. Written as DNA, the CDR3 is TGTGCCTGGAGTAGGTCAGGGAACACTGAAGCTTTCTTT. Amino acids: CAWSRSGNTEAFF.